These 9 T cell receptor beta chains were all obtained from the same sample, sequenced in a study of blood T cell repertoires in COVID-19. Sequencing was performed with immunoSEQ multiplex PCR; in TCRdb, only in-frame clones are kept and a portion is missing. The data contain hundreds of thousands of clones, approximately 86% of them singletons. The sample comprised PBMCs or T cells enriched from blood (not recorded which). These receptors originate from a woman aged 60-70 years who had recovered from COVID-19.

The chain combines TRBV5-6 with TRBJ1-1, with TRBD1 identical over 8 bases. V shed 3 bases and J 1 base; nucleotides not matched to a gene: 5. Germline V CDR1 and CDR2: SGHDT, YYEEEE. This CDR3 has 15 amino acids. CDR3 residues: CASSSPGQANTEAFF. CDR3 in DNA: TGTGCCAGCAGCTCTCCGGGACAGGCGAACACTGAAGCTTTCTTT.

The V and J genes are TRBV7-9 and TRBJ2-7, with TRBD1 as a possible D gene (5 bases). This CDR3 is built from 15 residues. The germline V gene has CDR1 SEHNR and CDR2 FQNEAQ (reference sequence). Trimming removed 4 bases from V and 2 bases from J, with 15 bases in between. CDR3 in amino acids: CASSSDSRVPYEQYF. The CDR3 region has the DNA TGTGCCAGCAGCTCCGACAGCAGGGTCCCCTACGAGCAGTACTTC. Together with reference TRBV7-9 and TRBJ2-7, the CDR3 gives the full variable domain: DTGVSQNPRHKITKRGQNVTFRCDPISEHNRLYWYRQTLGQGPEFLTYFQNEAQLEKSRLLSDRFSAERPKGSFSTLEIQRTEQGDSAMYLCASSSDSRVPYEQYFGPGTRLTVT.

In nucleotides, the CDR3 is TGTGCCACTGCTCCGGCGGCAGGGTGGAATCAGCCCCAGCATTTT. Translated, it gives CATAPAAGWNQPQHF. The rearrangement links TRBV10-3 to TRBJ1-5; D possibly corresponds to TRBD1 (5 bases). V lost 10 bases and J lost 4, with 20 bases in between. The CDR3 spans 15 residues. Germline V gene data show CDR1 as ENHRY and CDR2 as SYGVKD.

The CDR3 loop reads CASSQGSGVSDTQYF. CDR3 coding DNA: TGTGCCAGCAGCCAAGGTAGCGGTGTCTCAGATACGCAGTATTTT. The chain is built from TRBV4-2 and TRBJ2-3, with D possibly matching TRBD2 (6 bases). This CDR3 is 15 amino acids long. Between the trimmed V and J ends, which lost 1 base and 4 bases, there was a span of 12 bases. From germline, CDR1 is LGHNA and CDR2 YNFKEQ.

This sequence joins TRBV3-1 (or the pseudogene TRBV3-2) and TRBJ1-6, with 7 bases identical to TRBD1. CDR3 length equals 16 residues. Germline V gene lookup returns CDR1 LGHDT and CDR2 YNNKEL (reference sequence). V shed 3 bases, J shed 10 bases, and the junction held 12 bases outside the gene matches. CDR3 nucleotide sequence: TGTGCCAGCAGCCAGGGGACCGGACAGGTCGGATCACCCCTCCACTTT. This translates into CASSQGTGQVGSPLHF.

Only one count was recorded for this clone. Here the CDR3 reads CAWNGGTDTQYF. In nucleotides, the CDR3 is TGTGCCTGGAACGGGGGCACAGATACGCAGTATTTT. The V and J genes are TRBV30 and TRBJ2-3, with D possibly matching TRBD2 (5 bases). Deletions cut 4 bases from V and 1 base from J, with 6 bases between. CDR1 GTSNPN and CDR2 SVGIG come from the germline V gene (reference sequence). The CDR3 loop spans 12 amino acids.

The chain joins TRBV5-6 to TRBJ2-7, with D perhaps TRBD1 (6 bases). The CDR3 consists of 15 residues. From germline, CDR1 is SGHDT and CDR2 YYEEEE. V shed 3 bases and J shed 3 bases, with 16 bases lying between them. The CDR3 is CASSSTGKRIYEQYV. CDR3 DNA: TGTGCCAGCAGCTCTACAGGGAAAAGAATCTACGAGCAGTACGTC.

The DNA for the CDR3 is TGCGCCAGCAGCCAAGATGCAGGGGAGTCACCCCTCCACTTT. Its translation: CASSQDAGESPLHF. V usage is TRBV4-1 and J usage is TRBJ1-6; weak D call: TRBD1 (6 bases). CDR3 length equals 14 residues. CDR1 is MGHRA, CDR2 YSYEKL, per germline. The V and J ends lost 0 bases and 10 bases respectively, with 10 bases between them.

V and J are TRBV2 and TRBJ1-1; 7 nucleotides line up with TRBD1. V lost 6 bases, J lost 2 bases, and 6 bases stayed unmatched. Germline V CDR1 and CDR2: SNHLY, FYNNEI. The length of the CDR3 is 14 residues. The CDR3 loop reads CASRNRGPNTEAFF. CDR3 bases: TGTGCCAGCAGAAACAGGGGCCCTAACACTGAAGCTTTCTTT.